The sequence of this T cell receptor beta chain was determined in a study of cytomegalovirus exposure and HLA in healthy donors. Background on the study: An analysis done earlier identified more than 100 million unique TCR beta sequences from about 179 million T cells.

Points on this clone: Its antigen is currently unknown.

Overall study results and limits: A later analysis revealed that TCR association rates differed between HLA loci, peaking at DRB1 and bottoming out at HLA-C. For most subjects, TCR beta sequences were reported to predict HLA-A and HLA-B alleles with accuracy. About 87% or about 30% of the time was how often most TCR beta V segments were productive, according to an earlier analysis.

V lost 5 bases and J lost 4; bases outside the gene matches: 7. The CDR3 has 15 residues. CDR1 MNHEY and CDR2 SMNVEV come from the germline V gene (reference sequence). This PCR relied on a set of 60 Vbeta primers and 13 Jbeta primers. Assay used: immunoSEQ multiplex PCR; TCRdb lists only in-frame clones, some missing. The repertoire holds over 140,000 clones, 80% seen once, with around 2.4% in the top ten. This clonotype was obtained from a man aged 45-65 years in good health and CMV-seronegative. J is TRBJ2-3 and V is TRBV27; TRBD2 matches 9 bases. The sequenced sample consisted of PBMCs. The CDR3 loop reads CASSQTTSGSDTQYF. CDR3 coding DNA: TGTGCCAGCAGTCAGACCACTAGCGGGTCAGATACGCAGTATTTT.